Listed here are 20 T cell receptor beta chains from one sample, sequenced in a study of regulatory T cells in long-lasting Graves disease. Regarding time point: newly diagnosed GD, antithyroid drugs for less than 3 months. TCR sequences were obtained from RNA taken from PBMCs. Libraries of TCR beta came from iRepertoire HTBI primers plus Arm-PCR of CDR3 regions. Via MiXCR, TCRdb re-called the multiplex PCR reads, giving one row per CDR3 protein. The sample holds 250,000 to 400,000 distinct CDR3 sequences; 18% are singletons and the top ten take roughly 40%. Sequencing was performed on peripheral blood mononuclear cells (PBMCs), taken at new diagnosis, from a patient treated with antithyroid drugs. The receptors were sampled from a female donor with Graves disease.

This CDR3 is CASSSSRGQFF. The CDR3 bases are TGTGCCAGCAGTTCCTCTAGAGGGCAGTTCTTC. This sequence joins TRBV27 and TRBJ2-1, with D hard to call. The CDR3 spans 11 residues. Germline V lookup: CDR1 MNHEY, CDR2 SMNVEV (reference sequence). Deletions cut 4 bases from V and 12 bases from J, with 10 bases between.

This clonotype was seen repeatedly, ten times or more. The gene calls are TRBV24-1 and TRBJ2-1, with D tentatively TRBD1 (6 bases). The CDR3 spans 15 residues. V was shortened by 4 bases and J by 4 bases, with 13 bases between the two germline ends. Germline V gene lookup returns CDR1 KGHDR and CDR2 SFDVKD. CDR3 sequence reads: CATSEDDRLYNEQFF. The CDR3, as DNA: TGTGCCACCAGTGAAGATGACAGGCTTTACAATGAGCAGTTCTTC.

This clonotype was observed a handful of times. At one end, the junction sequence differs from germline, possibly due to a read error. This chain joins TRBV7-9 and TRBJ2-1; TRBD2 aligns across 9 bases. Germline CDR1 reads SEHNR; CDR2 reads FQNEAQ (reference sequence). The CDR3 is 16 amino acids. The CDR3 loop reads CVSSFIPGLASNEQFF. The CDR3 DNA reads TGTGTCAGCAGCTTTATACCGGGACTAGCCTCCAATGAGCAGTTCTTC.

This clonotype was recorded at least ten times. Written as DNA, the CDR3 is TGTGCCAGCAGTGAACCGGGACAGGAGGGACTAGCGGTCCTCAACGAGCAGTTCTTC. Its protein product is CASSEPGQEGLAVLNEQFF. The chain recombines TRBV2 with TRBJ2-1, with 11 bases aligning to TRBD2. Germline values: CDR1 SNHLY, CDR2 FYNNEI. The CDR3 is made up of 19 amino acids. V trimming: 2 bases; J trimming: 10 bases; junction bases outside the gene matches: 19.

This clonotype was counted at least ten times. V and J are TRBV12-3 or TRBV12-4 and TRBJ1-6; D perhaps matches TRBD1 (5 bases). CDR3 length: 14 residues. The V end lost 1 base, the J end lost 8 bases, and 9 bases lay between the germline ends. The DNA of the CDR3 is TGTGCCAGCAGTTTAGGGCTAGGGGATTCACCCCTCCACTTT. It translates to CASSLGLGDSPLHF.

CDR3 loop: CSARDPSGTATLYNEQFF. Written as DNA, the CDR3 is TGCAGTGCTAGAGATCCGTCGGGGACCGCAACCCTCTACAATGAGCAGTTCTTC. The chain carries TRBV20-1 and TRBJ2-1; D could derive from TRBD1 or TRBD2 (5 bases each). This CDR3 has 18 residues. V lost 0 bases and J lost 3, with 21 bases in between. The germline CDR1 and CDR2 sequences are DFQATT and SNEGSKA (reference sequence).

Concerning this clonotype itself: A read error is likely here: a far larger clone is one base away. V usage is TRBV9 and J usage is TRBJ2-1; the D gene is possibly TRBD2 (5 bases). The CDR3 extends over 15 amino acids. Germline V gene data show CDR1 as SGDLS and CDR2 as YYNGEE. The V gene lost 0 bases and the J gene lost 1 base, with 8 bases spanning the gap. As DNA, the CDR3 is TGTGCCAGCAGCGTAGGAGCGGTATCCTACAATGAGCAGTTCTTC. Its translation is CASSVGAVSYNEQFF. Together with reference TRBV9 and TRBJ2-1, the CDR3 gives the full variable domain: DSGVTQTPKHLITATGQRVTLRCSPRSGDLSVYWYQQSLDQGLQFLIQYYNGEERAKGNILERFSAQQFPDLHSELNLSSLELGDSALYFCASSVGAVSYNEQFFGPGTRLTVL.

In this sample, this clonotype turned up many times. The chain carries TRBV12-3 or TRBV12-4 and TRBJ2-5, with D tentatively TRBD2 (5 bases). The V gene lost 6 bases and the J gene lost 2 bases, with 10 bases spanning the gap. This CDR3 has 13 residues. CDR3 DNA sequence: TGTGCCAGCAGCCCACTAGATCAAGAGACCCAGTACTTC. It codes for CASSPLDQETQYF.

This clonotype was detected many times. V is TRBV19 and J is TRBJ1-3; 7 bases agree with TRBD1. Germline CDR1 is LNHDA and CDR2 is SQIVND (reference sequence). After removal of 1 base from V and 4 bases from J, the junction contained 13 bases not matched to a gene. There are 18 residues in the CDR3. CDR3 nucleotides: TGTGCCAGTAGTATAGCCCCCCTAAAGGGGGCTTACGGAAACACCATATATTTT. Amino acids: CASSIAPLKGAYGNTIYF.

At least ten counts were recorded for this clonotype. One end of the junction fails to match germline, which may point to a read error. The V and J genes are TRBV12-3 or TRBV12-4 and TRBJ2-2; maybe TRBD2 (6 bases). The length of the CDR3 is 16 residues. DNA of the CDR3: TGTGCCAGCAGTTTTGGGGGGACCCCTGACACCGGGGAGCCGTTTTTT. It codes for CASSFGGTPDTGEPFF.

This clonotype was counted at least ten times. Written as DNA, the CDR3 is TGTGCCAGCAGCAGTCGGACGGAGATCACTGAAGCTTTCTTT. Translating gives CASSSRTEITEAFF. This chain connects TRBV7-9 to TRBJ1-1; D remains unclear. Deletions cut 5 bases from V and 4 bases from J, with 14 bases between. The germline V gene has CDR1 SEHNR and CDR2 FQNEAQ (reference sequence). The CDR3 length is 14 residues.

The V call is TRBV27, the J call TRBJ2-6, with D unresolved. V was cut by 5 bases and J by 2 bases, with 4 bases left in between. Germline-derived CDR1 and CDR2 are MNHEY and SMNVEV (reference sequence). This CDR3 region has 13 residues. The CDR3 DNA reads TGTGCCAGCAGTCAGGCTGGGGCCAACGTCCTGACTTTC. Its protein is CASSQAGANVLTF.

There are many counts of this clonotype. This rearrangement joins TRBV6-5 to TRBJ1-3; possibly TRBD1 for D (5 bases). This CDR3 region has 14 residues. V lost 2 bases to trimming and J lost 2 bases, with 7 bases between them. Germline lookup yields CDR1 MNHEY and CDR2 SVGAGI. In DNA, the CDR3 is TGTGCCAGCAGTTACACAGGACCTGGAAACACCATATATTTT. Its protein product is CASSYTGPGNTIYF.

This clonotype occurred many times. The rearrangement joins TRBV6-1 to TRBJ1-5; TRBD1 might be the D (6 bases). The germline V and J ends were trimmed by 2 bases and 7 bases, with 12 bases remaining between them. CDR1 and CDR2 (germline): MNHNS, SASEGT. The CDR3 has 14 amino acids. The CDR3 DNA reads TGTGCCAGCAGTGAAATGGGGGCTGGACAGCCCCAGCATTTT. It codes for CASSEMGAGQPQHF.

This clonotype was recorded many times. V usage is TRBV24-1 and J usage is TRBJ2-2, with D maybe TRBD2 (6 bases). V was trimmed by 0 bases and J by 3 bases, leaving 16 bases between them. CDR3 length: 18 residues. CDR1 and CDR2 from the germline V gene are KGHDR and SFDVKD. The CDR3 loop reads CATSDLRWGGTDTGELFF. CDR3 bases: TGTGCCACCAGTGATTTGCGGTGGGGCGGGACGGACACCGGGGAGCTGTTTTTT.

This clonotype was seen a handful of times. CDR3: CASSERGVRRETQYF. The CDR3 DNA is TGTGCCAGCAGTGAAAGGGGGGTGAGACGAGAGACCCAGTACTTC. V usage is TRBV2 and J usage is TRBJ2-5, with D possibly being TRBD1 or TRBD2 (6 bases each). There are 15 residues in the CDR3. Germline assignment: CDR1 SNHLY and CDR2 FYNNEI. V shed 2 bases and J shed 4 bases, with 14 bases lying between them.

This clonotype was observed a few times. This chain uses TRBV4-1 with TRBJ1-5, with D uncertain. Trimming cost V 4 bases and J 9 bases, with 10 bases left between them. This CDR3 has 12 amino acids. The germline V gene has CDR1 MGHRA and CDR2 YSYEKL. The CDR3 here is CASSPVGGPQHF. The CDR3 region has the DNA TGCGCCAGCAGCCCGGTGGGCGGGCCCCAGCATTTT.

At least ten counts were recorded for this clonotype. CDR3 region: CASSLFWTSGRVDTGELFF. The CDR3 nucleotides are TGTGCCAGTAGCCTTTTTTGGACTAGCGGGAGGGTTGACACCGGGGAGCTGTTTTTT. The chain carries TRBV19 and TRBJ2-2, with TRBD2 identical over 15 bases. V was pared by 6 bases and J by 3 bases, with 11 bases of the junction left unmatched. This CDR3 is 19 amino acids long. Per germline, CDR1 LNHDA and CDR2 SQIVND (reference sequence).

In this sample, this clonotype turned up many times. In nucleotides, the CDR3 is TGTGCCAGCAGCCACCTCCCGGACAGGGGTGAAGCTTTCTTT. It specifies CASSHLPDRGEAFF. The J gene is TRBJ1-1, the V gene TRBV11-3; the match to TRBD1 covers 9 bases. With V trimmed by 5 bases and J by 7 bases, 8 bases remained unmatched. Germline-derived CDR1 and CDR2 are SGHNT and YENEEA. This CDR3 has 14 amino acids.

This clonotype has a count of ten or more. This chain uses TRBV20-1 with TRBJ2-1, with D perhaps TRBD1 or TRBD2 (7 bases each). The CDR3 length is 14 residues. Deletions cut 5 bases from V and 8 bases from J, with 19 bases between. The germline V gene encodes CDR1 DFQATT and CDR2 SNEGSKA (reference sequence). In DNA form, the CDR3 reads TGCAGTGCTTCCCAGGGGGGTGCGGGGGATGAGCAGTTCTTC. Protein sequence: CSASQGGAGDEQFF.